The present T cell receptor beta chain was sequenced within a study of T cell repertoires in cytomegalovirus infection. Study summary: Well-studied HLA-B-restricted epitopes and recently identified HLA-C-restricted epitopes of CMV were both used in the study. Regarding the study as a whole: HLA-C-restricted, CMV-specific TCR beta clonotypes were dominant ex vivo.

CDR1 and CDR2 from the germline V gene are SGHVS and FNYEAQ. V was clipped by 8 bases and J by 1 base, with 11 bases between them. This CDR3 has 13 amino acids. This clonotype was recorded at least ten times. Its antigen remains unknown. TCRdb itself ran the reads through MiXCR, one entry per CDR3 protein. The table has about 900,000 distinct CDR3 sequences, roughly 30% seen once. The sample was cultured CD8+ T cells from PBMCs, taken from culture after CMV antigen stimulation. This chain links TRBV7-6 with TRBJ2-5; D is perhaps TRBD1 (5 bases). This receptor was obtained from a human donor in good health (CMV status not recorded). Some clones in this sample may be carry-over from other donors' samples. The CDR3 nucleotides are TGTGCCAGCCTACCGCAGGGCCAAGAGACCCAGTACTTC. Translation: CASLPQGQETQYF.